The sequence of this T cell receptor beta chain was determined in a study of a mutant IDH1 vaccine in newly diagnosed glioma. Worth noting for this clone: Antigen: not known.

Measured with immunoSEQ multiplex PCR; TCRdb has only the in-frame clones, and not every one. Here the sample spans about 50,000 clones, roughly 92% being singletons. Sample time point: week 35, safety follow-up. In every dose of vaccine, 300 ug of mutant IDH1 20-mer peptide was given alongside topical imiquimod. V was clipped by 7 bases and J by 5 bases, with 11 bases between them. There are 11 residues in the CDR3. The germline gives CDR1 SQVTM, CDR2 ANQGSEA. This sequence was found in a man aged 45-65 years with glioma. The genes are TRBV29-1 and TRBJ2-5; D remains unclear. Sequences were derived from PBMCs, sampled from a glioma patient whose treatment included an IDH1 peptide vaccine. The CDR3, as DNA: TGCAGCGCGGTAAGCTTCGAGACCCAGTACTTC. As protein: CSAVSFETQYF.